This TCR beta chain was obtained from a study of response to subunit inactivated influenza vaccine. General observations from the study: With each seasonal influenza vaccination, the authors suggested, few new T cells are recruited.

This clonotype was counted a few times. Its antigen is not identified. TCRdb recomputed calls from the RT-PCR reads with MiXCR, one row per CDR3 protein. Of about 500,000 distinct CDR3 sequences listed, more than 15% are singletons. V lost 1 base and J 0 bases, leaving 10 bases between the germline ends. The CDR3 consists of 16 residues. The receptor was derived from a man aged 45 to 75 who received an inactivated influenza vaccine. This rearrangement joins TRBV12-3 or TRBV12-4 to TRBJ1-3; no reliable D call. The sample consisted of CD4+ T cells sorted from PBMCs, taken less than 30 months after vaccination. The CDR3 region is CASSLEGLNSGNTIYF. The DNA for the CDR3 is TGTGCCAGCAGTTTAGAGGGCCTGAACTCTGGAAACACCATATATTTT.